The rows below give T cell receptor beta chains drawn from one sample of a study of control samples from healthy donors and cancer patients. Assay: immunoSEQ multiplex PCR; the TCRdb copy retains only in-frame clones and omits some. This table holds 70,000 to 80,000 clones, 70% to 90% found once. The source material was PBMCs. The receptors originated from a woman in her sixties with head and neck cancer. The CDR3 runs from the conserved cysteine through the conserved F or W. The D gene is left open where the match is weak. Size values are once, few and many counts, or a class for expanded clones, and some rows have none.

D gene: .; clone size: .; V gene: TRBV12-5; J gene: TRBJ2-1; CDR3 DNA: TGTGCTAGTGGTTTGGCCTTAGACTGGAGCTCCTACAATGAGCAGTTCTTC; CDR3 protein: CASGLALDWSSYNEQFF
D gene: .; clone size: .; V gene: TRBV19; J gene: TRBJ2-3; CDR3 DNA: TGTGCCAGTAGTATAGCGGCAGGGACAGATACGCAGTATTTT; CDR3 protein: CASSIAAGTDTQYF
D gene: TRBD1; clone size: .; V gene: TRBV28; J gene: TRBJ2-7; CDR3 DNA: TGTGCCAGCAGCCCAATCCAGGGGGCGAGGGAGCAGTACTTC; CDR3 protein: CASSPIQGAREQYF
D gene: .; clone size: once; V gene: TRBV5-1; J gene: TRBJ2-1; CDR3 DNA: TGCGCCAGCAGCTTGGGTCAGGGCCGCTACAATGAGCAGTTCTTC; CDR3 protein: CASSLGQGRYNEQFF
D gene: .; clone size: .; V gene: TRBV7-7; J gene: TRBJ2-1; CDR3 DNA: TGTGCCAGCAGCTTAGAACGGGACTCTCTTGAGCAGTTCTTC; CDR3 protein: CASSLERDSLEQFF
D gene: .; clone size: once; V gene: TRBV28; J gene: TRBJ2-4; CDR3 DNA: TGTGCCAGCAGTTCCCAAACCCTCAAAAACATTCAGTACTTC; CDR3 protein: CASSSQTLKNIQYF
D gene: .; clone size: .; V gene: TRBV19; J gene: TRBJ2-7; CDR3 DNA: TGTGCCAGTAGTAGCAGGGGGGACGGCTACGAGCAGTACTTC; CDR3 protein: CASSSRGDGYEQYF
D gene: .; clone size: once; V gene: TRBV30; J gene: TRBJ1-3; CDR3 DNA: TGTGCCTGGAGTGGTGACTTAGGCTCTGGAAACACCATATATTTT; CDR3 protein: CAWSGDLGSGNTIYF
D gene: .; clone size: .; V gene: TRBV29-1; J gene: TRBJ1-2; CDR3 DNA: TGCAGCGTTGAAGGACGGCCTTCAGGCGGCTACACCTTC; CDR3 protein: CSVEGRPSGGYTF
D gene: .; clone size: few; V gene: TRBV29-1; J gene: TRBJ2-7; CDR3 DNA: TGCAGCGTTGAAAATTACCGCGAGCAGTACTTC; CDR3 protein: CSVENYREQYF